This TCR beta chain was recorded in a study of identical twins. The sample holds a few counts of this clonotype. No antigen is known for it. General observations from the study: Possibly, invariant MAIT and iNKT cells partly confounded zero-insertion analyses. Carriage of fewer insertions was seen in abundant cord blood beta clonotypes, whereas memory repertoires showed none. The authors drew conclusions from cross-sectional statistical analysis rather than following the same donors.

This CDR3 is 15 amino acids long. Trimming cost V 1 base and J 5 bases, with 11 bases left between them. TCRdb recomputed calls from the 5' RACE reads with MiXCR, one row per CDR3 protein. Counted here are some 570,000 distinct CDR3 sequences, about a fifth occurring once; the ten biggest clones make up around 0.47%. The donors were all healthy and Caucasian. These data also featured in a second study, about yellow fever vaccine responses in identical twins.

Sequencing was carried out using CD4+ T cells sorted from blood. The chain carries TRBV12-3 or TRBV12-4 and TRBJ1-4, with D possibly matching TRBD1 (5 bases). This TCR derives from a woman younger than 30 in good health. The CDR3 DNA reads TGTGCCAGCAGTTTAGGCGGGACGGGAAATGAAAAACTGTTTTTT. Its protein is CASSLGGTGNEKLFF.